The rows below give T cell receptor beta chains drawn from one sample of a study of identical twins. One entry per CDR3 protein, called by TCRdb with MiXCR from the 5' RACE reads. The sample consists of about 1.7 million distinct CDR3 sequences, about 31% of them appearing once. Source material: cord blood. The receptors were sampled from a newborn girl in good health. CDR3s include the opening cysteine and the closing phenylalanine or tryptophan. D genes are given only for firm matches. Clone size is shown for a subset of rows, as once, few, many or a class of expanded clone.

>TRBJ2-5|NA|NA|TRBV20-1
TGCAGTGCCGCCCGGGACGCAGAAGAGACCCAGTACTTC
CSAARDAEETQYF
>TRBJ2-3|NA|once|TRBV24-1
TGTGCCACTGCCGCTCGGAGTGGGGCCGGGGGAGATACGCAGTATTTT
CATAARSGAGGDTQYF
>TRBJ2-2|NA|NA|TRBV3-1
TGTGCCAGCAGCCAGGCTACGGGGAGTAACACCGGGGAGCTGTTTTTT
CASSQATGSNTGELFF
>TRBJ2-4|TRBD2|few|TRBV25-1
TGTGCCAGCAGTGCGGGACTAGACGAACTAGCCAAAAACATTCAGTACTTC
CASSAGLDELAKNIQYF
>TRBJ2-7|TRBD2|NA|TRBV14
TGTGCCAGCAGCCCTCTGAATAGCGGGGGGATCTACGAGCAGTACTTC
CASSPLNSGGIYEQYF
>TRBJ1-1|TRBD1|NA|TRBV20-1
TGCAGTGCCGACAGGGAACCTGAAGCTTTCTTT
CSADREPEAFF
>TRBJ2-3|TRBD2|NA|TRBV9
TGTGCCAGCAGCGTTATGGGACTAGCGGGGGGGACGACAGATACGCAGTATTTT
CASSVMGLAGGTTDTQYF
>TRBJ1-1|TRBD1|NA|TRBV13
TGTGCCAGCAGCTCGACAGGGGTTGGGAACACTGAAGCTTTCTTT
CASSSTGVGNTEAFF
>TRBJ2-3|TRBD2|NA|TRBV5-1
TGCGCCAGCAGCTTCCTAGCGGGAGTCGCCGATACGCAGGATTTT
CASSFLAGVADTQDF
>TRBJ1-5|NA|NA|TRBV5-6
TGTGCCAGCAGCTTGGGGCAGCTCGGGGGTCAGCCCCAGCATTTT
CASSLGQLGGQPQHF
>TRBJ2-1|TRBD2|NA|TRBV20-1
TGCAGTCCCCCTAGCGGGAGGGCCGGGAATGAGCAGTTCTTC
CSPPSGRAGNEQFF
>TRBJ1-1|TRBD1|NA|TRBV7-2
TGTGCCAGCAGCTCGGGGGGGACAGGCGCTGAAGCTTTCTTT
CASSSGGTGAEAFF
>TRBJ2-5|NA|NA|TRBV29-1
TGCAGCGTTTTGATCGGACAGAGCCAAGAGACCCAGTACTTC
CSVLIGQSQETQYF
>TRBJ1-3|NA|NA|TRBV6-5
TGTGCCAGCAGTTACCGAACCCAGGACGGGAAGTGGTCTGGAAACACCATATATTTT
CASSYRTQDGKWSGNTIYF
>TRBJ1-3|TRBD1|NA|TRBV10-3
TGTGCCATCAGTCCCTGGACAGGGGCAGGCTCTGTAAACACCATATATTTT
CAISPWTGAGSVNTIYF
>TRBJ2-5|TRBD2|few|TRBV7-7
TGTGCCAGCAGCTTGGCGGGGGGTGCCCAAGAGACCCAGTACTTC
CASSLAGGAQETQYF
>TRBJ2-7|TRBD1|many|TRBV20-1
TGCAGTGCAAACTTCCGGGACAGGGGTATTTACGAGCAGTACTTC
CSANFRDRGIYEQYF
>TRBJ1-6|NA|NA|TRBV25-1
TGTGCCGGCAGTCCGAAGGGGGTGGCCTATAATTCACCCCTCCACTTT
CAGSPKGVAYNSPLHF
>TRBJ2-7|NA|few|TRBV5-1
TGCGCCAGCAGCTTGGCCACCTCCGCCTACGAGCAGTACTTC
CASSLATSAYEQYF
>TRBJ1-5|NA|NA|TRBV20-1
TGCAGTGCTTACCAAGTGTCGGGCAATCAGCCCCAGCATTTT
CSAYQVSGNQPQHF
>TRBJ2-5|TRBD2|once|TRBV20-1
TGCAGTGCGAAACGGACTAGCGCTCAAGAGACCCAGTACTTC
CSAKRTSAQETQYF
>TRBJ2-1|TRBD2|NA|TRBV4-2
TGTGCCAGCAGCCAGGGGAGAAGCGGGAGGAGTCCTTACAATGAGCAGTTCTTC
CASSQGRSGRSPYNEQFF
>TRBJ1-1|NA|NA|TRBV5-1
TGCGCCAGCAGCTTAGGGATGGCGGGACTCCTGAACACTGAAGCTTTCTTT
CASSLGMAGLLNTEAFF
>TRBJ1-5|NA|NA|TRBV2
TGTGCCAGCAGTGCCCAGACAGGATATCAAGGCAATCAGCCCCAGCATTTT
CASSAQTGYQGNQPQHF
>TRBJ2-5|TRBD2|few|TRBV24-1
TGTGCCACCAGTGAGTGGACTAGCGGAAGCCAAGAGACCCAGTACTTC
CATSEWTSGSQETQYF
>TRBJ2-7|TRBD2|NA|TRBV24-1
TGTGCCACCAGTGATTTGCTGACTAGCGGGAGGGTATACGAGCAGTACTTC
CATSDLLTSGRVYEQYF
>TRBJ2-5|NA|NA|TRBV29-1
TGCGGATCGGGCTTTATTCAAGAGACCCAGTACTTC
CGSGFIQETQYF
>TRBJ2-1|NA|NA|TRBV10-3
TGTGCCATCAGTGAGTTGGGCGGGGAACGGAATGAGCAGTTCTTC
CAISELGGERNEQFF
>TRBJ2-1|NA|once|TRBV28
TGTGCCAGCAGTTTCTCATACAGAGACAATGAGCAGTTCTTC
CASSFSYRDNEQFF
>TRBJ2-3|TRBD2|few|TRBV20-1
TGCAAGGGGCGGGGGTTTCGATTTGGATCAGATACGCAGTATTTT
CKGRGFRFGSDTQYF
>TRBJ2-3|TRBD2|few|TRBV28
TGTGCCAGCAGTTTGCGGGGGGGGGTCGCAGATACGCAGTATTTT
CASSLRGGVADTQYF
>TRBJ2-1|TRBD1|NA|TRBV5-1
TGCGCCAGCAGCTGGCAGGGGGACTACAATGAGCAGTTCTTC
CASSWQGDYNEQFF
>TRBJ2-6|NA|NA|TRBV28
TGTGCCAGCAGTCCGCGCCACGGGACCGGGTCTGGGGCCAACGTCCTGACTTTC
CASSPRHGTGSGANVLTF
>TRBJ1-6|TRBD1|few|TRBV5-1
TGCGCCAGCAGCTTGGACAACAGGGGGGCGAGTAATTCACCCCTCCACTTT
CASSLDNRGASNSPLHF
>TRBJ1-1|TRBD1|few|TRBV12-3/TRBV12-4
TGTGCCAGCAGTACCCCAGGGACAGGGACCACTGAAGCTTTCTTT
CASSTPGTGTTEAFF
>TRBJ2-2|TRBD2|NA|TRBV6-5
TGTGCCAGCACACTAGCGGGGGGGCCCGGCGGGGAGCTGTTTTTT
CASTLAGGPGGELFF
>TRBJ1-1|NA|NA|TRBV3-1
TGTGCCAGCAGCCAAAGGACGGAGAACACTGAAGCTTTCTTT
CASSQRTENTEAFF
>TRBJ2-2|NA|NA|TRBV6-6
TGTGCCAGCACTAACAGGGCCACCGGGGAGCTGTTTTTT
CASTNRATGELFF
>TRBJ1-5|NA|NA|TRBV20-1
TGCAGTGCTAGTATTCGGCGGGATAGCAATCAGCCCCAGCATTTT
CSASIRRDSNQPQHF
>TRBJ1-1|NA|NA|TRBV19
TGTGCCAGTACCTTACTACAGGGGAACACTGAAGCTTTCTTT
CASTLLQGNTEAFF
>TRBJ1-2|TRBD1|NA|TRBV5-1
TGCGCCAGCAGCTTGGAGCAGACAGGGAACTATGGCTACACCTTC
CASSLEQTGNYGYTF
>TRBJ2-1|NA|NA|TRBV20-1
TGCAGTGCTAGAGATAAACAGGGAGGTTACAATGAGCAGTTCTTC
CSARDKQGGYNEQFF
>TRBJ2-3|TRBD2|few|TRBV5-1
TGCGCCAGCAGCTTGCCCCTTGGGGCGGGAGCAGATACGCAGTATTTT
CASSLPLGAGADTQYF
>TRBJ2-3|TRBD2|NA|TRBV7-2
TGTGCCAGCAGCTTAGGCAGCCTAGCGGGCCGGTGGGAGTATTTT
CASSLGSLAGRWEYF
>TRBJ2-1|NA|NA|TRBV5-6
TGTGCCAGCAGATTGGATAGGAATGAGCAGTTCTTC
CASRLDRNEQFF
>TRBJ2-7|TRBD2|few|TRBV3-1
TGTGCCAGCAGCGCCCGACTAGCGGGTCACTACGAGCAGTACTTC
CASSARLAGHYEQYF
>TRBJ1-5|NA|NA|TRBV6-2/TRBV6-3
TGTGCCAGCAGTTCTTTCGCGTCGTGGAGGGCCAGGTCTATCGGCAATCAGCCCCAGCATTTT
CASSSFASWRARSIGNQPQHF
>TRBJ2-3|TRBD2|NA|TRBV27
TGTGCCAGCAGTCCCCGGACTAGCGGGAGCTCACAGGGTACGCAGTATTTT
CASSPRTSGSSQGTQYF
>TRBJ2-7|TRBD2|NA|TRBV5-1
TGCGCCAGCAGCTTGACTCCGGGACTAGCGGTTCCATACGAGCAGTACTTC
CASSLTPGLAVPYEQYF
>TRBJ1-1|TRBD1|few|TRBV20-1
TGCAGTGCTAGAGATAGGGAACCGGGACAGCGGGCTTTCTTT
CSARDREPGQRAFF
>TRBJ1-1|NA|NA|TRBV5-1
TGCGCCAGCAGCTTGGCCGACCCGAACACTGAAGCTTTCTTT
CASSLADPNTEAFF